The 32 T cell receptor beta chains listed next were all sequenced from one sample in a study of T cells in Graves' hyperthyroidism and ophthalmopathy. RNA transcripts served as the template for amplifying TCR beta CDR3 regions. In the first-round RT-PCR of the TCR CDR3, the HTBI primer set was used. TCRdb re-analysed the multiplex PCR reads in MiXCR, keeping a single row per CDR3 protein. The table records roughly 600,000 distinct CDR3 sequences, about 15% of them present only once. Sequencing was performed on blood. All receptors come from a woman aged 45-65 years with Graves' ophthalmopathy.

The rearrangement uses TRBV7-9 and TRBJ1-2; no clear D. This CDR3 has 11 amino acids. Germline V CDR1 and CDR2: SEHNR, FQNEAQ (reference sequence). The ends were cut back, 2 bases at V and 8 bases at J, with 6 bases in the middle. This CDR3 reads CASSLMGGYTF. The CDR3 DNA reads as TGTGCCAGCAGCTTAATGGGAGGCTACACCTTC.

The CDR3 DNA sequence: TGCGCCCGCCGATACCTTAGCGGGAGGGCCTTTTGGCAGTACTTC. Its translation is CARRYLSGRAFWQYF. The chain joins TRBV4-3 to TRBJ2-7, with 11 bases lining up with TRBD2. Germline V lookup: CDR1 LGHNA, CDR2 YSLEER. V shed 11 bases and J 9 bases; nucleotides not matched to a gene: 18. The CDR3 extends over 15 amino acids.

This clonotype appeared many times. The CDR3 nucleotides read TGTGCCAGCAGTCCGCGGGCGCATCGCGCGAACACCGGGGAGCTGTTTTTT. It yields the protein CASSPRAHRANTGELFF. J is TRBJ2-2 and V is TRBV12-3 or TRBV12-4; TRBD2 is a possible D gene (5 bases). Trimming cost V 5 bases and J 0 bases, with 16 bases left between them. The CDR3 length is 17 residues.

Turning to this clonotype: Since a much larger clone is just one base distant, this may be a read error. As DNA, the CDR3 is TGTGCCAGCAGTCCCCAGGCGGTTAAAAGCGAAAAACTGTTTTTT. Its protein is CASSPQAVKSEKLFF. The V and J genes are TRBV28 and TRBJ1-4; D gene ambiguous. Germline CDR1 is MDHEN and CDR2 is SYDVKM. The CDR3 covers 15 residues. Trimming took off 5 bases at V and 8 bases at J, with 18 bases between the two ends.

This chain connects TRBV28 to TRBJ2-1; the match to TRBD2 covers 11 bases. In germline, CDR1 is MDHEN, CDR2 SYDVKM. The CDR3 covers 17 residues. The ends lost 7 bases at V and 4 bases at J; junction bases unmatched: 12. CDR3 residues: CASTTARLAGSYNEQFF. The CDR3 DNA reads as TGTGCCAGCACTACCGCCCGACTAGCGGGGTCGTACAATGAGCAGTTCTTC.

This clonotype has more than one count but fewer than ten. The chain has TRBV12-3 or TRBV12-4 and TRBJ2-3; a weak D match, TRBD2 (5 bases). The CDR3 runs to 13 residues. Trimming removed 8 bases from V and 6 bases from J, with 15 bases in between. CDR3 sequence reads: CASGSGLADTQYF. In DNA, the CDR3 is TGTGCCAGCGGATCGGGGTTAGCGGATACGCAGTATTTT.

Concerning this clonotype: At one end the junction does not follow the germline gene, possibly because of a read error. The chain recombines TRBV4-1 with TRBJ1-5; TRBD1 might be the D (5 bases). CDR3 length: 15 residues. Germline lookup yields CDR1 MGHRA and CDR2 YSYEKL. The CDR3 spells CASSQEGPSSQPQHF. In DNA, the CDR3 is TGCGCCAGCAGCCAAGAGGGACCCAGCAGTCAGCCCCAGCATTTT.

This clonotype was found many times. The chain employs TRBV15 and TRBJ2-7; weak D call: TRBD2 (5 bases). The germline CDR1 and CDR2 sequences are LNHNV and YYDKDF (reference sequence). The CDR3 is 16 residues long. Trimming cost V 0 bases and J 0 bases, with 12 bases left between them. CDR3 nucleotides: TGTGCCACCAGCAGAGATGGTACTAGTTACTCCTACGAGCAGTACTTC. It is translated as CATSRDGTSYSYEQYF.

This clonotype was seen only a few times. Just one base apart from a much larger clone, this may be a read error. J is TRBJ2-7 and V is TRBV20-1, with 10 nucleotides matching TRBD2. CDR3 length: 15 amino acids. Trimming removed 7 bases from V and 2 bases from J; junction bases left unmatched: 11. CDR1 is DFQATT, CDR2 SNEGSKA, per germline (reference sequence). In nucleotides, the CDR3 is TGCAGTGTTGGCCGGGGAGCGGGAGGGCCCTACGAGCAGTACTTC. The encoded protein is CSVGRGAGGPYEQYF.

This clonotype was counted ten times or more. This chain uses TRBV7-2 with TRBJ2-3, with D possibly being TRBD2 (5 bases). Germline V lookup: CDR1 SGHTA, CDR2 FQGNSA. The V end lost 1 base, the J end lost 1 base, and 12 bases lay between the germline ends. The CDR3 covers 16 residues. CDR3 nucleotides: TGTGCCAGCAGCTTAGGTTTAGCGTCTGGCACAGATACGCAGTATTTT. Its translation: CASSLGLASGTDTQYF. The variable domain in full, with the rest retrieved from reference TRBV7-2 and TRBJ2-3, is GAGVSQSPSNKVTEKGKDVELRCDPISGHTALYWYRQSLGQGLEFLIYFQGNSAPDKSGLPSDRFSAERTGGSVSTLTIQRTQQEDSAVYLCASSLGLASGTDTQYFGPGTRLTVL.

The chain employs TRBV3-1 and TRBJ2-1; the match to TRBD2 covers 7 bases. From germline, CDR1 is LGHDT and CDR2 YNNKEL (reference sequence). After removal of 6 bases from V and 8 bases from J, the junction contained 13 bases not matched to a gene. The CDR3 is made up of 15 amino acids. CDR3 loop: CASSLVPRGDYEQFF. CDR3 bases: TGTGCCAGCAGTCTTGTCCCCCGGGGGGACTATGAGCAGTTCTTC.

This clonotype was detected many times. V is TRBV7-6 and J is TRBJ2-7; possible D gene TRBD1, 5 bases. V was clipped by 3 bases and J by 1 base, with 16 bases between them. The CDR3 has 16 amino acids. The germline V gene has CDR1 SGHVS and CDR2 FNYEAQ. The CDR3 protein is CASSLGPPAPSYEQYF. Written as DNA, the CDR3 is TGTGCCAGCAGCTTGGGGCCCCCAGCCCCTTCCTACGAGCAGTACTTC.

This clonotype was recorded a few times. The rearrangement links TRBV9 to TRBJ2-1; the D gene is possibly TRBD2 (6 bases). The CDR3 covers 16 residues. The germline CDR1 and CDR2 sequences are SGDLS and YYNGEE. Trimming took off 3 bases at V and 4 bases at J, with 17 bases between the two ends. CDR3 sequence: CASSAPLVADYNEQFF. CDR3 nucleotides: TGTGCCAGCAGCGCCCCGTTGGTAGCGGATTACAATGAGCAGTTCTTC. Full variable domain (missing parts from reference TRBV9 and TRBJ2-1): DSGVTQTPKHLITATGQRVTLRCSPRSGDLSVYWYQQSLDQGLQFLIQYYNGEERAKGNILERFSAQQFPDLHSELNLSSLELGDSALYFCASSAPLVADYNEQFFGPGTRLTVL.

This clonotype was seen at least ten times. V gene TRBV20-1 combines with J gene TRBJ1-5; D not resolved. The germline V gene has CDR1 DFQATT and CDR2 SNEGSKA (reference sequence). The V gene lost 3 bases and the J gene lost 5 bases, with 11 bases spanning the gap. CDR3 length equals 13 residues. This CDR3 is CSASAGLDQPQHF. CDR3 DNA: TGCAGTGCTAGCGCGGGGTTGGATCAGCCCCAGCATTTT.

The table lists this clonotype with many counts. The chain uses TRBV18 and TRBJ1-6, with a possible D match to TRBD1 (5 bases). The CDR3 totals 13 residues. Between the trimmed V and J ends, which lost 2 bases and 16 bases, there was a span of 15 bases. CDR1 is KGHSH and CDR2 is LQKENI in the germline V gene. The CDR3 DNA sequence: TGTGCCAGCTCACCATCGGACACTCGCGGACTCCACTTT. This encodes CASSPSDTRGLHF.

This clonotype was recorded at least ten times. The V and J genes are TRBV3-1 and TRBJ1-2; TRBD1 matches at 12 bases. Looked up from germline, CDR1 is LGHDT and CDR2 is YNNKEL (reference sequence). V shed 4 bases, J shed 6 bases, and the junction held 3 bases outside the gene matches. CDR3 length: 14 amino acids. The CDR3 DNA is TGTGCCAGCAGCCGGGACAGGGGGCACGATGGCTACACCTTC. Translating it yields CASSRDRGHDGYTF.

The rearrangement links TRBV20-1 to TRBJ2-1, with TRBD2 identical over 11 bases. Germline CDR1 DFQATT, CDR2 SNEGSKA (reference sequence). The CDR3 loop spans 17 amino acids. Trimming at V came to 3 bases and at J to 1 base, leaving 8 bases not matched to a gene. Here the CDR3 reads CSASPGTSGRSYNEQFF. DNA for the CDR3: TGCAGTGCTAGTCCTGGAACTAGCGGGAGATCCTACAATGAGCAGTTCTTC.

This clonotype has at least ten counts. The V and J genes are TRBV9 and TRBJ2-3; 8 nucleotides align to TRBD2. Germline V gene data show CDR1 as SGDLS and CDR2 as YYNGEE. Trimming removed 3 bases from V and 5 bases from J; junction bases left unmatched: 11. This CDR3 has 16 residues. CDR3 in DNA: TGTGCCAGCAGCGCCGAGGGGACTAGACTATTAGATACGCAGTATTTT. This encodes CASSAEGTRLLDTQYF.

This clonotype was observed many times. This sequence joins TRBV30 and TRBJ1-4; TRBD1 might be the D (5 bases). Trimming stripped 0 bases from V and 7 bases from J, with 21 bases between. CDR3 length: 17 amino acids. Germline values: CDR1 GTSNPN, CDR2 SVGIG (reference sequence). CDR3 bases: TGTGCCTGGAGTGTCGGGACGTCTTACATGGGGAGTGAAAAACTGTTTTTT. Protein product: CAWSVGTSYMGSEKLFF.

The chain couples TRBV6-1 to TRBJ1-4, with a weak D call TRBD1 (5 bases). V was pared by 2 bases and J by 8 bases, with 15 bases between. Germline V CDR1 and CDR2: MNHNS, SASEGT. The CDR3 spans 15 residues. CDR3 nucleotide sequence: TGTGCCAGCAGTGAACACTGGGGGGAAGAAGAAAAACTGTTTTTT. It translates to CASSEHWGEEEKLFF.

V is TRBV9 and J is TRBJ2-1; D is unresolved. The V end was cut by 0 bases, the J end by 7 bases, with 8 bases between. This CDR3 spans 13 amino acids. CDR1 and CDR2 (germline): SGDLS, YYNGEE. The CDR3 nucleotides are TGTGCCAGCAGCGTAGGAGTAGGGAATGAGCAGTTCTTC. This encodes CASSVGVGNEQFF.

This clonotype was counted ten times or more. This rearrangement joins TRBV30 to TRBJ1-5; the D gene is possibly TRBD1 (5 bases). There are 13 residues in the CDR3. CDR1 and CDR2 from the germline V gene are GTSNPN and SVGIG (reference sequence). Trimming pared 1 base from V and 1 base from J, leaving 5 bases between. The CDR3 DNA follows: TGTGCCTGGAGTGGGGGGAGCAATCAGCCCCAGCATTTT. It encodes CAWSGGSNQPQHF.

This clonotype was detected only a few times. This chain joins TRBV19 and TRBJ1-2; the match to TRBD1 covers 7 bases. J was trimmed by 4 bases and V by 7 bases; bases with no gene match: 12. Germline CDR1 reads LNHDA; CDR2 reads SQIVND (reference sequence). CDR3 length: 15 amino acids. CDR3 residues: CASTPTGTAFYGYTF. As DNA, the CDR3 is TGTGCCAGTACCCCAACCGGGACAGCGTTCTATGGCTACACCTTC.

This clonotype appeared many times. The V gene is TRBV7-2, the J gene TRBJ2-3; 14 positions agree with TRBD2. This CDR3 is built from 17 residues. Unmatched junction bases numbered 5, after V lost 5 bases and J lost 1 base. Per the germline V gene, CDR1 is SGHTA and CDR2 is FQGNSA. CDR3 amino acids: CASSKTSGRAGTDTQYF. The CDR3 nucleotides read TGTGCCAGCAGCAAGACTAGCGGGAGGGCCGGCACAGATACGCAGTATTTT.

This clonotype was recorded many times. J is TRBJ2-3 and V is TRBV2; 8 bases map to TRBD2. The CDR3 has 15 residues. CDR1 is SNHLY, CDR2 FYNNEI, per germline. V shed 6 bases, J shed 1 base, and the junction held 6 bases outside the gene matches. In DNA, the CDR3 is TGTGCCAGCAGCTCGTCTAGCGGGCGCACAGATACGCAGTATTTT. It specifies CASSSSSGRTDTQYF.

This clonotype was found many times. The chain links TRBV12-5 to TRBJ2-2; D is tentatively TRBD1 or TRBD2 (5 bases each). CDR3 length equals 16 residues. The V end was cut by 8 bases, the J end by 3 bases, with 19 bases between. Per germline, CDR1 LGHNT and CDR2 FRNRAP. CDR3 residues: CASPTKTVADTGELFF. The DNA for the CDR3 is TGTGCTAGTCCGACTAAGACAGTGGCGGACACCGGGGAGCTGTTTTTT.

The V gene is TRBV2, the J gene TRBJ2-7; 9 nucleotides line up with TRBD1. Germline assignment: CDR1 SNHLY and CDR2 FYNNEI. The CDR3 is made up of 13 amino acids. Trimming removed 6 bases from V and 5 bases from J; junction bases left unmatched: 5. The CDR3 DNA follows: TGTGCCAGCAGGTCCGGGACAGGGCACGAGCAGTACTTC. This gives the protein CASRSGTGHEQYF.

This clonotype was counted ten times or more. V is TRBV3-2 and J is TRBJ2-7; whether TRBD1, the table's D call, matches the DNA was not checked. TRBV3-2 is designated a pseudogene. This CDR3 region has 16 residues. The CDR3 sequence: CASSQAGTAVSYEQYF. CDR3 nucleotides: TGTGCCAGCAGCCAAGCTGGGACAGCCGTTTCCTACGAGCAGTACTTC.

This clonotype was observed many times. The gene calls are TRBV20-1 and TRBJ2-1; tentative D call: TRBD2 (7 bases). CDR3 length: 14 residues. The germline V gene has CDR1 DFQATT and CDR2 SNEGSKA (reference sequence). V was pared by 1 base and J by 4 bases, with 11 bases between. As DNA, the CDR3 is TGCAGTGCTAGAGGGGGGGGACAATACAATGAGCAGTTCTTC. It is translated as CSARGGGQYNEQFF.

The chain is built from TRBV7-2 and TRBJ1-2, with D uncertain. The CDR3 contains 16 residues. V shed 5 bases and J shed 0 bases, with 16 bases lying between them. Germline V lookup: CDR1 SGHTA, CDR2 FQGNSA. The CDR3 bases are TGTGCCAGCAGCCAAGAAGTGGGTGTCCCTAACTATGGCTACACCTTC. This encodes CASSQEVGVPNYGYTF.

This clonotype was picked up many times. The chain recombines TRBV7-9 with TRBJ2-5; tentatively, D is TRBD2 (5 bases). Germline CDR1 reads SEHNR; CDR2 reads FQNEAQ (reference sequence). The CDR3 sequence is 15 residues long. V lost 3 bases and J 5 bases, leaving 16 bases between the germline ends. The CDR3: CASSLELAGVETQYF. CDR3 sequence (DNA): TGTGCCAGCAGCTTGGAGCTGGCCGGGGTGGAGACCCAGTACTTC.

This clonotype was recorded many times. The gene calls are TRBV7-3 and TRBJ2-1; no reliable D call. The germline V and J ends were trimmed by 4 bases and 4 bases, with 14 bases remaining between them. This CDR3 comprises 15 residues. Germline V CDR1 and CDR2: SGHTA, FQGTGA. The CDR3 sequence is CASSSGSAPYNEQFF. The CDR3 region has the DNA TGTGCCAGCAGCTCCGGGTCCGCCCCTTACAATGAGCAGTTCTTC.